This T cell receptor (beta chain) was identified in a study of T-cell reconstitution after alpha-beta-depleted transplantation in children. The TCRbeta library incorporated unique molecular identifiers. Using its own MiXCR run on the PCR reads, TCRdb lists one record per CDR3 protein. The sample comprises 98,000 or so distinct CDR3 sequences, 23% of which are singletons, and around a fifth rests with the top ten. This CDR3 region has 15 residues. Germline assignment: CDR1 SGHRS and CDR2 YFSETQ. V lost 7 bases to trimming and J lost 0 bases, with 15 bases between them. The J gene is TRBJ2-3, the V gene TRBV5-1; possible D gene TRBD2, 7 bases. This sample comprised PBMCs, obtained before TCRalphabeta/CD19-depleted stem cell transplant. The TCR sequence derives from a boy aged 2 to 10 with acute lymphoblastic leukemia, due to receive a stem cell transplant. CDR3 protein: CASAGADSSTDTQYF. The CDR3, as DNA: TGCGCCAGCGCGGGGGCCGACTCTAGCACAGATACGCAGTATTTT.